The clone carrying this T cell receptor beta chain was recorded a few times. The data are from a study of T cells in Graves' hyperthyroidism and ophthalmopathy. From RNA transcripts, TCR beta CDR3 regions were amplified. First-round RT-PCR with HTBI primers amplified the TCR CDR3 region. TCRdb re-analysed the multiplex PCR reads in MiXCR, keeping a single row per CDR3 protein. In the table there are hundreds of thousands of distinct CDR3 sequences, 15% to 19% of which are singletons. Trimming took off 2 bases at V and 0 bases at J, with 16 bases between the two ends. The V gene's germline CDR1 is DFQATT and CDR2 SNEGSKA (reference sequence). This CDR3 contains 16 residues.

This rearrangement joins TRBV20-1 to TRBJ1-2; D gene ambiguous. This clonotype was sampled from a woman aged 18-35 years with Graves' hyperthyroidism. Sequencing was done on a sample of blood. The CDR3: CSARPTGLGTNYGYTF. The CDR3 DNA reads TGCAGTGCTAGACCTACTGGACTGGGAACTAACTATGGCTACACCTTC.